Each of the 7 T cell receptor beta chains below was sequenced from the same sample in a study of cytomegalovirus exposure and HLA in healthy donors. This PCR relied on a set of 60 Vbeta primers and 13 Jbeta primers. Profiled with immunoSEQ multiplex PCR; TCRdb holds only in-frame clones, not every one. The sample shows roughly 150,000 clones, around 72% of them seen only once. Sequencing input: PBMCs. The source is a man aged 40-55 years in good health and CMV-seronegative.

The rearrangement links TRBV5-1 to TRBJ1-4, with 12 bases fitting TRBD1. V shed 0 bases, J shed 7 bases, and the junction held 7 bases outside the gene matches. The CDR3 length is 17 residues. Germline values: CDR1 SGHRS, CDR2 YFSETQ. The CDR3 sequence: CASSLEGTGGRGEKLFF. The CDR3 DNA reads TGCGCCAGCAGCTTGGAGGGGACAGGGGGCCGAGGTGAAAAACTGTTTTTT.

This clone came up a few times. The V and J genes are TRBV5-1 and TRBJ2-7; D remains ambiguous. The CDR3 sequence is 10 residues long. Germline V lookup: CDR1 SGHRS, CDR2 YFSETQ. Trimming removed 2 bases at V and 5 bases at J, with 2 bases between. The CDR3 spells CASSFNEQYF. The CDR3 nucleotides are TGCGCCAGCAGCTTCAACGAGCAGTACTTC.

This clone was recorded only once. Written as DNA, the CDR3 is TGTGCCAGCAGTGAGGGACAGGGCTATAATTCACCCCTCCACTTT. Translating it yields CASSEGQGYNSPLHF. The rearrangement joins TRBV25-1 to TRBJ1-6, with 9 bases lining up with TRBD1. The CDR3 runs 15 residues. V gave up 3 bases and J gave up 3 bases; unmatched junction bases: 0. CDR1 MGHDK and CDR2 SYGVNS come from the germline V gene.

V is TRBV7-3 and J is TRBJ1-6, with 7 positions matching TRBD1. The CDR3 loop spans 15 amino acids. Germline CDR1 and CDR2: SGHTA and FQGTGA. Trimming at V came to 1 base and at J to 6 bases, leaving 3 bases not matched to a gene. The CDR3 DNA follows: TGTGCCAGCAGCTTAAACAGGGGCAGTAATTCACCCCTCCACTTT. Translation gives CASSLNRGSNSPLHF.

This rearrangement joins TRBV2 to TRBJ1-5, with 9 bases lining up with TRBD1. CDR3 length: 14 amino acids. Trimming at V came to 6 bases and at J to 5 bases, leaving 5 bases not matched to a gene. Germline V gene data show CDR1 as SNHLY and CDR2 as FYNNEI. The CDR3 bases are TGTGCCAGCAGAAAGACAGGGGGGTATCAGCCCCAGCATTTT. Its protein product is CASRKTGGYQPQHF.

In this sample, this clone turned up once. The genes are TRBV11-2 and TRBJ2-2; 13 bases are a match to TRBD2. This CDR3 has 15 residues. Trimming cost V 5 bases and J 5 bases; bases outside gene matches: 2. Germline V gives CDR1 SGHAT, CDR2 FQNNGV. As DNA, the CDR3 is TGTGCCAGCAGCATGGGACTAGCGGGAACCGGGGAGCTGTTTTTT. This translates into CASSMGLAGTGELFF. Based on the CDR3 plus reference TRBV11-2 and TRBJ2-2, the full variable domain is EAGVAQSPRYKIIEKRQSVAFWCNPISGHATLYWYQQILGQGPKLLIQFQNNGVVDDSQLPKDRFSAERLKGVDSTLKIQPAKLEDSAVYLCASSMGLAGTGELFFGEGSRLTVL.

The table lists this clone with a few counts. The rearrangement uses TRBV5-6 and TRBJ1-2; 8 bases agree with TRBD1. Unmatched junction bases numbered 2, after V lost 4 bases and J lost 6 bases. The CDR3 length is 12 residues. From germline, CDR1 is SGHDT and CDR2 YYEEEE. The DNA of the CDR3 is TGTGCCAGCAGCCGGACAGGGCATGGCTACACCTTC. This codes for CASSRTGHGYTF.